This TCR beta chain was recovered during a study of blood T cell repertoires in COVID-19. Study context: Collection of acute and convalescent COVID-19 samples took place in the United States, Italy and Spain. In each case, the material was cDNA or gDNA derived from T cells, B-cell-depleted T cells, or PBMCs.

The CDR3 runs 16 residues. V lost 5 bases, J lost 0 bases, and 10 bases stayed unmatched. CDR1 MDHEN and CDR2 SYDVKM come from the germline V gene. Per the authors' pipeline: Nucleated cell counts were estimated from reference gene primer amplification. TCRdb's table, derived via immunoSEQ multiplex PCR, lists solely in-frame clones and lacks some. The V and J calls and clone size are taken from that table; D and trimming were inferred from the DNA. This sample has about 90,000 clones; 80% to 95% occur once, and the top ten carry 6.3%. The V gene is TRBV28, the J gene TRBJ2-7; 7 nucleotides match TRBD2. This receptor was taken from a woman in her fifties or sixties with active COVID-19. The sample consisted of peripheral blood. The CDR3 is CASSPVAASGSYEQYF. In DNA form, the CDR3 reads TGTGCCAGCAGTCCCGTAGCCGCTAGCGGCTCCTACGAGCAGTACTTC.